This T cell receptor beta chain was captured in a study of control samples from healthy donors and cancer patients (TCRdb year 2020). For this clone: Its recognized antigen is unknown. One base away there is no much larger clone; base qualities are not given.

Libraries came from the immunoSEQ multiplex PCR assay. TCRdb limited this immuneACCESS table to in-frame rearrangements with V and J called. A share of clones is missing; checked studies link under half to unresolved V genes, and the rest is unexplained. Recorded for this sample are about 95,000 clones; around four fifths of them occurred a single time. The ten largest clones capture roughly a fifth of the sample. The receptor's source is a man younger than 40 in good health. Sequencing input: blood.

CDR3 sequence: CSASRDSGGSYEQYF. At the DNA level, the sequence is TGCAGTGCTAGTCGGGACTCCGGCGGCTCCTACGAGCAGTACTTC. The chain is assembled from TRBV20-1 and TRBJ2-7; perhaps TRBD2 is the D gene, with 6 bases matching. CDR1 and CDR2, per the germline V gene (reference sequence), are DFQATT and SNEGSKA. The CDR3 measures 15 amino acids from cysteine to phenylalanine. CDR3 DNA is the only sequence kept; it has 45 bases, read in frame from the first base. A distance of 15 bases separates the germline ends of V and J, which lose 3 bases and 0 bases respectively.